This passage covers 27 T cell receptor beta chains from one sample sequenced in a study of control samples from healthy donors and cancer patients. The repertoire was sequenced with immunoSEQ multiplex PCR; TCRdb's copy has only in-frame clones and lacks some. The data show under 85,000 clones, with over 85% seen just once and approximately 5.1% held by the top ten. The specimen was PBMCs. The receptors shown here come from a man aged 60 to 69 with colorectal cancer.

The chain uses TRBV5-5 and TRBJ1-3; 7 bases line up with TRBD1. Germline assignment: CDR1 SGHKS and CDR2 YYEKEE (reference sequence). Germline trimming cut 4 bases from V and 7 bases from J; bases unmatched to any gene: 2. The CDR3 totals 12 residues. The CDR3 DNA sequence: TGTGCCAGCAGCCTACAGGGGAACACCATATATTTT. It is translated as CASSLQGNTIYF.

The chain uses TRBV4-1 and TRBJ1-3; 10 bases are a match to TRBD1. Germline V CDR1 and CDR2: MGHRA, YSYEKL. CDR3 length: 19 amino acids. Trimming removed 1 base from V and 0 bases from J; junction bases left unmatched: 9. The CDR3 DNA sequence: TGCGCCAGCAGCCAAGGGACAGGGGGAAACCATTTCTCTGGAAACACCATATATTTT. This codes for CASSQGTGGNHFSGNTIYF.

This chain's CDR3 is CASSRGARDEQFF. The CDR3 DNA is TGTGCCAGCAGCCGGGGGGCGCGTGATGAGCAGTTCTTC. This rearrangement joins TRBV7-7 to TRBJ2-1, with TRBD2 as a possible D gene (7 bases). The CDR3 covers 13 residues. The germline V gene has CDR1 SSHAT and CDR2 FNYEAQ (reference sequence). V lost 5 bases and J 8 bases, leaving 13 bases between the germline ends.

This chain uses TRBV5-1 with TRBJ2-6; 7 bases are shared with TRBD1. The CDR3 runs 16 residues. Unmatched junction bases numbered 3, after V lost 3 bases and J lost 0 bases. Germline CDR1 is SGHRS and CDR2 is YFSETQ. CDR3 protein: CASSWDRASGANVLTF. CDR3 DNA sequence: TGCGCCAGCAGCTGGGACAGAGCCTCTGGGGCCAACGTCCTGACTTTC.

The rearrangement joins TRBV5-4 to TRBJ1-6; 8 positions match TRBD1. This CDR3 has 14 residues. The junction had 4 bases not matched to a gene; V was cut back by 4 bases and J by 7 bases. Germline CDR1 SGHNT, CDR2 YYREEE (reference sequence). CDR3 sequence: CASSRDRGNSPLHF. CDR3 coding DNA: TGTGCCAGCAGCCGAGACAGGGGAAATTCACCCCTCCACTTT.

The table lists this clone with a count of one. This chain uses TRBV4-3 with TRBJ1-2; D is ambiguous. This CDR3 has 15 amino acids. The germline gives CDR1 LGHNA, CDR2 YSLEER. Trimming cost V 0 bases and J 5 bases, with 13 bases left between them. This chain's CDR3 is CASSQERLVGYGYTF. CDR3 DNA: TGCGCCAGCAGCCAAGAGAGGCTAGTGGGATATGGCTACACCTTC.

The gene calls are TRBV27 and TRBJ2-7; no clear D. The CDR3 spans 14 residues. The V end was cut by 4 bases, the J end by 3 bases, with 13 bases between. Germline CDR1 reads MNHEY; CDR2 reads SMNVEV (reference sequence). The CDR3 nucleotides are TGTGCCAGCAGTTCCCTAGGGCGCCTCTACGAGCAGTACTTC. Its translation: CASSSLGRLYEQYF.

The chain joins TRBV9 to TRBJ2-5; D possibly corresponds to TRBD2 (6 bases). This CDR3 comprises 17 residues. The V end was cut by 2 bases, the J end by 2 bases, with 19 bases between. Per the germline V gene, CDR1 is SGDLS and CDR2 is YYNGEE. CDR3 in amino acids: CASSVRDGGSAQETQYF. CDR3 in DNA: TGTGCCAGCAGCGTGAGAGATGGGGGGTCAGCACAAGAGACCCAGTACTTC.

About this clone itself: At one end, the junction sequence differs from germline, possibly due to a read error. The chain employs TRBV10-3 and TRBJ1-1, with D uncertain. There are 14 residues in the CDR3. CDR1 is ENHRY, CDR2 SYGVKD, per germline. CDR3 residues: CATSESFGNTEAFF. Here the CDR3 DNA reads TGTGCCACCAGTGAGTCGTTCGGGAACACTGAAGCTTTCTTT.

This clone was picked up a small number of times. The chain is built from TRBV12-3 or TRBV12-4 and TRBJ1-6; D call uncertain. Trimming shortened V by 4 bases and J by 7 bases, and 5 bases separated the two germline ends. This CDR3 region has 12 residues. The CDR3 protein is CASSYENSPLHF. The CDR3 DNA follows: TGTGCCAGCAGTTATGAAAATTCACCCCTCCACTTT.

V gene TRBV5-1 combines with J gene TRBJ2-7, with D possibly being TRBD1 (5 bases). Deletions cut 0 bases from V and 0 bases from J, with 10 bases between. The CDR3 is 15 residues long. CDR1 is SGHRS and CDR2 is YFSETQ in the germline V gene. The CDR3 DNA is TGCGCCAGCAGCTTGGGACAGTCGAGCTCCTACGAGCAGTACTTC. This sequence encodes CASSLGQSSSYEQYF.

The chain joins TRBV14 to TRBJ1-2; D uncertain. From germline, CDR1 is SGHDN and CDR2 FVKESK. V was shortened by 4 bases and J by 7 bases, with 13 bases between the two germline ends. This CDR3 spans 13 amino acids. The CDR3 reads CASSLKPTAGYTF. The DNA for the CDR3 is TGTGCCAGCAGCCTCAAGCCGACGGCTGGCTACACCTTC.

This clone was observed a single time. V and J are TRBV5-4 and TRBJ2-2, with D uncertain. V lost 6 bases and J lost 0, with 6 bases in between. This CDR3 comprises 13 residues. The V gene's germline CDR1 is SGHNT and CDR2 YYREEE (reference sequence). DNA of the CDR3: TGTGCCAGCACTAGACCGAACACCGGGGAGCTGTTTTTT. Its protein product is CASTRPNTGELFF.

The chain is built from TRBV29-1 and TRBJ1-2, with D perhaps matching TRBD1 (5 bases). The germline CDR1 and CDR2 sequences are SQVTM and ANQGSEA. V was trimmed by 6 bases and J by 0 bases, leaving 26 bases between them. This CDR3 region has 18 residues. In DNA form, the CDR3 reads TGCAGCGTGCAGCCTCCGGGACTGACTATTGTTACTAACTATGGCTACACCTTC. This encodes CSVQPPGLTIVTNYGYTF.

V is TRBV15 and J is TRBJ2-5, with 10 bases identical to TRBD2. This CDR3 is built from 16 residues. J lost 4 bases, V lost 3 bases, and 8 bases had no gene match. The germline CDR1 and CDR2 sequences are LNHNV and YYDKDF (reference sequence). CDR3: CATSRAYSGGRETQYF. The CDR3 DNA reads as TGTGCCACCAGCAGGGCTTATAGCGGGGGGAGAGAGACCCAGTACTTC.

The CDR3 DNA is TGTGCCAGCAGCCAAGGGACCATACAAGAGACCCAGTACTTC. The encoded protein is CASSQGTIQETQYF. The chain couples TRBV14 to TRBJ2-5; D is undetermined. Germline-derived CDR1 and CDR2 are SGHDN and FVKESK. This CDR3 contains 14 residues. Trimming took off 1 base at V and 2 bases at J, with 8 bases between the two ends.

J is TRBJ1-1 and V is TRBV18; 8 bases are shared with TRBD1. Germline V gene sequence: CDR1 KGHSH, CDR2 LQKENI. The V and J ends lost 2 bases and 9 bases, in that order; junction bases with no gene match: 8. The CDR3 consists of 14 residues. CDR3 protein: CASSPSDTGGQAFF. CDR3 DNA: TGTGCCAGCTCACCATCGGATACAGGGGGACAAGCTTTCTTT.

The chain employs TRBV28 and TRBJ1-2, with a tentative D call TRBD1 (6 bases). The germline V and J ends were trimmed by 4 bases and 7 bases, with 7 bases remaining between them. CDR1 MDHEN and CDR2 SYDVKM come from the germline V gene. The CDR3 is made up of 11 amino acids. The CDR3 nucleotides are TGTGCCAGCAGTTGGGGGGCTGGCTACACCTTC. Residues: CASSWGAGYTF.

The chain employs TRBV11-2 and TRBJ2-5; TRBD2 matches at 14 bases. Losses at the gene ends were 1 base for V and 3 bases for J; bases not matched to a gene: 1. Germline CDR1 is SGHAT and CDR2 is FQNNGV. The CDR3 has 16 amino acids. CDR3 nucleotide sequence: TGTGCCAGCAGCTTAGCGGGACTAGCGGGGGAAGAGACCCAGTACTTC. Protein sequence: CASSLAGLAGEETQYF.

Only one count was recorded for this clone. The V and J genes are TRBV27 and TRBJ1-1; no reliable D call. Germline V gene lookup returns CDR1 MNHEY and CDR2 SMNVEV (reference sequence). This CDR3 has 18 amino acids. V lost 2 bases, J lost 3 bases, and 22 bases lay in between. The CDR3 region is CASSLLPPVGPVDTEAFF. In nucleotides, the CDR3 is TGTGCCAGCAGTTTACTCCCGCCGGTAGGGCCTGTAGACACTGAAGCTTTCTTT.

This clone occurred once. The CDR3 bases are TGTGCCAGTAGTGGTAGCGGGGGCCACCAAGAGACCCAGTACTTC. It codes for CASSGSGGHQETQYF. The V call is TRBV19, the J call TRBJ2-5, with 9 bases lining up with TRBD2. This CDR3 is built from 15 residues. Germline V CDR1 and CDR2: LNHDA, SQIVND (reference sequence). J lost 0 bases, V lost 5 bases, and 4 bases had no gene match. Combining the CDR3 with reference TRBV19 and TRBJ2-5 gives the whole variable domain DGGITQSPKYLFRKEGQNVTLSCEQNLNHDAMYWYRQDPGQGLRLIYYSQIVNDFQKGDIAEGYSVSREKKESFPLTVTSAQKNPTAFYLCASSGSGGHQETQYFGPGTRLLVL.

This clone showed up just a few times. The chain combines TRBV6-2 or TRBV6-3 with TRBJ1-5; no definite D call. This CDR3 has 12 amino acids. Germline CDR1 MNHEY, CDR2 SVGEGT. Deletions cut 2 bases from V and 4 bases from J, with 3 bases between. The CDR3, as DNA: TGTGCCAGCAGTTACACTAATCAGCCCCAGCATTTT. Translation: CASSYTNQPQHF.

This clone was seen a handful of times. The chain links TRBV19 to TRBJ1-5, with a tentative D call TRBD1 (6 bases). The CDR3 length is 13 residues. CDR1 and CDR2 (germline): LNHDA, SQIVND (reference sequence). V dropped 5 bases and J dropped 4 bases, with 9 bases sitting between them. The CDR3 loop reads CASSYQGNQPQHF. DNA of the CDR3: TGTGCCAGTAGTTATCAGGGGAATCAGCCCCAGCATTTT.

The genes are TRBV4-1 and TRBJ2-1; D is unclear. V was cut by 1 base and J by 5 bases, with 6 bases left in between. This CDR3 region has 13 residues. Germline V gene data show CDR1 as MGHRA and CDR2 as YSYEKL. This CDR3 reads CASSQGANNEQFF. CDR3 sequence (DNA): TGCGCCAGCAGCCAAGGGGCTAACAATGAGCAGTTCTTC.

V usage is TRBV7-3 and J usage is TRBJ2-7; D call uncertain. Trimming cost V 5 bases and J 3 bases, with 8 bases left between them. The germline CDR1 and CDR2 sequences are SGHTA and FQGTGA. The CDR3 extends over 12 amino acids. The CDR3 loop reads CASSPRYYEQYF. CDR3 nucleotides: TGTGCCAGCAGCCCCAGGTACTACGAGCAGTACTTC.

The chain combines TRBV7-9 with TRBJ1-2; D is ambiguous. The CDR3 covers 12 residues. Germline V lookup: CDR1 SEHNR, CDR2 FQNEAQ (reference sequence). V was clipped by 2 bases and J by 0 bases, with 1 base between them. The CDR3 sequence is CASSLPNYGYTF. The DNA of the CDR3 is TGTGCCAGCAGCTTACCTAACTATGGCTACACCTTC.

V usage is TRBV7-9 and J usage is TRBJ1-1; unclear D gene. CDR1 SEHNR and CDR2 FQNEAQ come from the germline V gene (reference sequence). V shed 5 bases and J shed 0 bases, with 19 bases lying between them. This CDR3 contains 17 residues. The CDR3 bases are TGTGCCAGCAGCGGGGAGGTTCGAATTGTCATGAACACTGAAGCTTTCTTT. It codes for CASSGEVRIVMNTEAFF.